Below, one T cell receptor (beta chain) is given with its context. No antigen is known for it. This CDR3 is built from 15 residues. V lost 0 bases and J 4 bases, leaving 11 bases between the germline ends. Germline lookup yields CDR1 KGHSH and CDR2 LQKENI. As to time point: cycle 4 day 1 (C4D1), after more than five weeks of nivolumab. There was relapse after autologous stem cell transplantation in every patient, and there was variation in brentuximab vedotin exposure. Produced via immunoSEQ multiplex PCR; TCRdb's table is partial and in-frame only. The data contain about 90,000 clones, 75% to 95% of them singletons. The data stem from a study of PD-1 blockade in classical Hodgkin lymphoma. Study results and limitations: Repertoires differed for reasons still undefined, possibly disease activity or prior therapy.

This TCR derives from a human donor with classical Hodgkin lymphoma. The chain couples TRBV18 to TRBJ2-3, with D possibly matching TRBD2 (6 bases). The input for sequencing was peripheral blood mononuclear cells (PBMCs), taken before the fourth cycle of nivolumab. The CDR3 DNA reads TGTGCCAGCTCACCACCAGTTCGGAGGGCAGATACGCAGTATTTT. Protein: CASSPPVRRADTQYF.